The clone carrying this T cell receptor beta chain was found a few times. Its antigen is not known. This sample was included in a study of blood T cells in healthy people across ages. Overall study results and limits: Because sorting was not performed, PBMCs prevented conclusive naive versus antigen-experienced comparison. Long-lived donors carried more naive CD4+ cells and greater diversity than aged donors. Unknown donor CMV status possibly confounded expanded clonotype changes.

Germline CDR1 reads SGHAT; CDR2 reads FQNNGV. The CDR3 covers 12 residues. The V gene end was trimmed by 3 bases and the J gene end by 10 bases; junction bases not matched to a gene: 2. A sample-barcoded 5' primer and a J-beta primer mix were used in a second PCR of roughly 7 to 11 cycles. TCRdb called the 5' RACE reads again in MiXCR, with one record for every CDR3 protein. The sample records about 720,000 distinct CDR3 sequences, about 24% being singletons. The sequence was obtained from a man aged 65 to 85 in good health. V is TRBV11-2 and J is TRBJ2-1; 8 bases align to TRBD2. The sequenced material came from blood. DNA of the CDR3: TGTGCCAGCAGCTTCCTAGCGGGCGAGCAGTTCTTC. Residues: CASSFLAGEQFF. Supplemented by reference TRBV11-2 and TRBJ2-1, the full variable domain reads EAGVAQSPRYKIIEKRQSVAFWCNPISGHATLYWYQQILGQGPKLLIQFQNNGVVDDSQLPKDRFSAERLKGVDSTLKIQPAKLEDSAVYLCASSFLAGEQFFGPGTRLTVL.